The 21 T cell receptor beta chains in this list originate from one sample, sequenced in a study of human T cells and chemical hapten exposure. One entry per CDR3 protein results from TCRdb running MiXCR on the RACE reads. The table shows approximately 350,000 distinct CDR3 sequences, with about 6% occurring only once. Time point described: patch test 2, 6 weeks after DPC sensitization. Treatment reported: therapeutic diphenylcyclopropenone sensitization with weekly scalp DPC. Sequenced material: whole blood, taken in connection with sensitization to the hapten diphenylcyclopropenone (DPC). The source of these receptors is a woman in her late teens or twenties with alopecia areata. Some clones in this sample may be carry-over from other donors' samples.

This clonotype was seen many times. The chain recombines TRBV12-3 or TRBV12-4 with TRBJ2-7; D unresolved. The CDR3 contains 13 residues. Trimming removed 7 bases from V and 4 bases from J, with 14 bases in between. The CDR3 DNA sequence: TGTGCCAGCACCCTCTACCCCGGTTACGAGCAGTACTTC. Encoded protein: CASTLYPGYEQYF.

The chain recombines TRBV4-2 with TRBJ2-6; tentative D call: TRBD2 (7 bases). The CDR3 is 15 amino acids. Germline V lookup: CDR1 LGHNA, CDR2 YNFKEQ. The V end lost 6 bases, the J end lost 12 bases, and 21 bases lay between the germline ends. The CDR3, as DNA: TGTGCCAGCAGGCGTGGGGGGGCGGGTGAAGGCGTCCTGACTTTC. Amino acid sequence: CASRRGGAGEGVLTF.

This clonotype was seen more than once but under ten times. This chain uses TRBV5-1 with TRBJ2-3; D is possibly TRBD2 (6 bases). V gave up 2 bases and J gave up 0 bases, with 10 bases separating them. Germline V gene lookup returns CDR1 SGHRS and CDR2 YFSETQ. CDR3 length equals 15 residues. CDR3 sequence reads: CASSFGGASTDTQYF. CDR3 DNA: TGCGCCAGCAGCTTCGGGGGAGCCAGCACAGATACGCAGTATTTT. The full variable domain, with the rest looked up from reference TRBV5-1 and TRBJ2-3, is KAGVTQTPRYLIKTRGQQVTLSCSPISGHRSVSWYQQTPGQGLQFLFEYFSETQRNKGNFPGRFSGRQFSNSRSEMNVSTLELGDSALYLCASSFGGASTDTQYFGPGTRLTVL.

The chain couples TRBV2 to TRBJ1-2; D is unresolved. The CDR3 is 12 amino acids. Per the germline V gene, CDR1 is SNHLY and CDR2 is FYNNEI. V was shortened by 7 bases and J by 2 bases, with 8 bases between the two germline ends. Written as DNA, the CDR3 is TGTGCCAGCACCCTCTCCAACTATGGCTACACCTTC. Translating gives CASTLSNYGYTF.

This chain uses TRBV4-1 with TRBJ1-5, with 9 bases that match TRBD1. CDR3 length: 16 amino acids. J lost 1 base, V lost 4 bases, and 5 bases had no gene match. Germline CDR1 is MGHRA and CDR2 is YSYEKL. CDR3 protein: CASSPLDRGSNQPQHF. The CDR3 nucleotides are TGCGCCAGCAGCCCCTTGGACAGGGGAAGCAATCAGCCCCAGCATTTT.

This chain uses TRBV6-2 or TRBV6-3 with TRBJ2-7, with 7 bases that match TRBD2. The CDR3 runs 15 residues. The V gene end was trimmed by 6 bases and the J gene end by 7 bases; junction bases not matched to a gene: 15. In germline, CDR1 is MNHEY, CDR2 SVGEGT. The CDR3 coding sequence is TGTGCCAGCAGCCTTGGGACTACGATTTTAGGAGAGCAGTACTTC. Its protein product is CASSLGTTILGEQYF.

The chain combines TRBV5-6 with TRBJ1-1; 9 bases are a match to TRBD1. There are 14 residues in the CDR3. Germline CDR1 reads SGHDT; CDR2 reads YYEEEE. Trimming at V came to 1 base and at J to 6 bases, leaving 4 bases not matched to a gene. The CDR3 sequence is CASSLWTGEAEAFF. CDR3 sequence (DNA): TGTGCCAGCAGCTTGTGGACAGGGGAGGCTGAAGCTTTCTTT. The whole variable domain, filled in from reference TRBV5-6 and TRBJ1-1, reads DAGVTQSPTHLIKTRGQQVTLRCSPKSGHDTVSWYQQALGQGPQFIFQYYEEEERQRGNFPDRFSGHQFPNYSSELNVNALLLGDSALYLCASSLWTGEAEAFFGQGTRLTVV.

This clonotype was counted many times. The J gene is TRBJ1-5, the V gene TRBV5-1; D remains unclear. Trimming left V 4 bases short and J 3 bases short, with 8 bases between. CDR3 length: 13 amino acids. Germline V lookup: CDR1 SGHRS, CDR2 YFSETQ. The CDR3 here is CASSADLNQPQHF. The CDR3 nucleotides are TGCGCCAGCAGCGCAGACCTCAATCAGCCCCAGCATTTT.

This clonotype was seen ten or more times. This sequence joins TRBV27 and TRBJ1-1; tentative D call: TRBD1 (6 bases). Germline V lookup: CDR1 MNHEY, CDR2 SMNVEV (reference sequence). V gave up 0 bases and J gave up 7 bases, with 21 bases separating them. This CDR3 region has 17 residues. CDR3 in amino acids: CASSLSRVGGREIEAFF. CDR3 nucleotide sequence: TGTGCCAGCAGTTTATCGAGAGTGGGGGGGCGTGAGATTGAAGCTTTCTTT.

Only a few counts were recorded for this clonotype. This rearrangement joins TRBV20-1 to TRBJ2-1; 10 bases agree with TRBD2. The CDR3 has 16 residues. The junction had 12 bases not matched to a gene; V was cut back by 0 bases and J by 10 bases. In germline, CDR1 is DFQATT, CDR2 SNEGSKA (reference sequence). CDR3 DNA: TGCAGTGCTAGAGATATGGCGGCTAGCGGGGGAGGGGAGCAGTTCTTC. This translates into CSARDMAASGGGEQFF.

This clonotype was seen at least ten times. CDR3 DNA: TGTGCCAGCAGTTTATGGAGTCAGCCCCAGCATTTT. As protein: CASSLWSQPQHF. This rearrangement joins TRBV28 to TRBJ1-5; D gene ambiguous. This CDR3 region has 12 residues. The germline gives CDR1 MDHEN, CDR2 SYDVKM. Trimming shortened V by 0 bases and J by 6 bases, and 3 bases separated the two germline ends.

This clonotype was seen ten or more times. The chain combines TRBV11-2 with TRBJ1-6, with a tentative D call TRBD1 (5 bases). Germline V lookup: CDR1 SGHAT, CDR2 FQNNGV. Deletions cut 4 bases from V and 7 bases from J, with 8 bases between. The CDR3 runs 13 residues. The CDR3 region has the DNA TGTGCCAGCAGCTCGACAGAGAATTCACCCCTCCACTTT. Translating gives CASSSTENSPLHF.

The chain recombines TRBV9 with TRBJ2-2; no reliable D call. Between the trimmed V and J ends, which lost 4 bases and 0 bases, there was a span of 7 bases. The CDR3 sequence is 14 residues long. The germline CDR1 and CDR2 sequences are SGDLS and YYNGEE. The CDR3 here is CASSRPSNTGELFF. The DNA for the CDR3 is TGTGCCAGCAGCAGACCATCGAACACCGGGGAGCTGTTTTTT.

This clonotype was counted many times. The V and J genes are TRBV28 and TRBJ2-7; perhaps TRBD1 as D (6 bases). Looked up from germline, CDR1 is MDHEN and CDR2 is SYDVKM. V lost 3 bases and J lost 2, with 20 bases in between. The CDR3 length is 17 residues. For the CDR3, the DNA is TGTGCCAGCAGTTTCCTTTCGACAGGAGGTTTCGCCTACGAGCAGTACTTC. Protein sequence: CASSFLSTGGFAYEQYF.

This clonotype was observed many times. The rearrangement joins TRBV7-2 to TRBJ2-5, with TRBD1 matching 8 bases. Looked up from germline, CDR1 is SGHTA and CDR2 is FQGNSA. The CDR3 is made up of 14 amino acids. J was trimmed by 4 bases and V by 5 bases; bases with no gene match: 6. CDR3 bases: TGTGCCAGCAGCCTAGGACAGGGCTCAGAGACCCAGTACTTC. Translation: CASSLGQGSETQYF. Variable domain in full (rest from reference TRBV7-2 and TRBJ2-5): GAGVSQSPSNKVTEKGKDVELRCDPISGHTALYWYRQSLGQGLEFLIYFQGNSAPDKSGLPSDRFSAERTGGSVSTLTIQRTQQEDSAVYLCASSLGQGSETQYFGPGTRLLVL.

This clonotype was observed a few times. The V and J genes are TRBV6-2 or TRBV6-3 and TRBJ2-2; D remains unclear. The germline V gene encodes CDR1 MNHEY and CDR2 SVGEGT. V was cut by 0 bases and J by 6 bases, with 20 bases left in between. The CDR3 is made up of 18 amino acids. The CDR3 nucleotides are TGTGCCAGCAGTTACTCAAAAAAACAATCTTCCTCACCCGGGGAGCTGTTTTTT. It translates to CASSYSKKQSSSPGELFF.

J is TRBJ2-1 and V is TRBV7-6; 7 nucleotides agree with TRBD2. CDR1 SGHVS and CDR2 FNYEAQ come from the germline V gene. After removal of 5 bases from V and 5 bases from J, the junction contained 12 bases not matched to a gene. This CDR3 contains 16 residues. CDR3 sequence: CASSHQRGRSHNEQFF. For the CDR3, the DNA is TGTGCCAGCAGCCACCAGCGGGGACGCTCACACAATGAGCAGTTCTTC. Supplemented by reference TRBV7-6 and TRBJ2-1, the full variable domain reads GAGVSQSPRYKVTKRGQDVALRCDPISGHVSLYWYRQALGQGPEFLTYFNYEAQQDKSGLPNDRFSAERPEGSISTLTIQRTEQRDSAMYRCASSHQRGRSHNEQFFGPGTRLTVL.

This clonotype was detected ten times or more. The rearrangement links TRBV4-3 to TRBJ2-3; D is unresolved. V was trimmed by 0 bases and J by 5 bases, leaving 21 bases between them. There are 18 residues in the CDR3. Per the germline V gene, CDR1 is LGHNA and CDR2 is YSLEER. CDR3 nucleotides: TGCGCCAGCAGCCAAGATCCCCTCAGGCAAGGATCCGGAGATACGCAGTATTTT. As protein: CASSQDPLRQGSGDTQYF.

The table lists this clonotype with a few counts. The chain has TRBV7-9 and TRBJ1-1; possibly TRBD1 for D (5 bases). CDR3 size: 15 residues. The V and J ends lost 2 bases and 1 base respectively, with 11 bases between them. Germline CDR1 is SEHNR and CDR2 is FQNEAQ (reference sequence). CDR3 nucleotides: TGTGCCAGCAGCTTAATCGGCAGGGCGAACACTGAAGCTTTCTTT. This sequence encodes CASSLIGRANTEAFF.

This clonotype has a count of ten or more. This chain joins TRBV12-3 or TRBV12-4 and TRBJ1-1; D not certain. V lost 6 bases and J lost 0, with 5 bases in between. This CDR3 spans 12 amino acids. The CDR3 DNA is TGTGCCAGCAGGCCGTTGAACACTGAAGCTTTCTTT. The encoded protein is CASRPLNTEAFF.

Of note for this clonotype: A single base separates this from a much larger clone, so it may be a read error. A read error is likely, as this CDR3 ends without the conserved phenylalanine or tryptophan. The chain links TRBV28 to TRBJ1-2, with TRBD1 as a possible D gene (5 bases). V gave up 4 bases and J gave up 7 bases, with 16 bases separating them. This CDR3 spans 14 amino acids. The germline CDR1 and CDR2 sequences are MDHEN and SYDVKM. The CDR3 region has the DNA TGTGCCAGCAGTTCGGGGGATAATAGTGGTGGCTACACCATC. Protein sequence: CASSSGDNSGGYTI.